This note documents a single T cell receptor (beta chain) sequence. Its antigen is still unknown. The assay was immunoSEQ multiplex PCR, and TCRdb's table has in-frame clones only and misses some. The repertoire includes roughly 19,000 clones, 65% to 85% of them detected once, and around 9.1% sits in the top ten. This record comes from a study of vaccination effects on CD4 cells after COVID-19. Germline V CDR1 and CDR2: GTSNPN, SVGIG (reference sequence). Trimming removed 0 bases from V and 3 bases from J, with 6 bases in between. CDR3 length equals 12 residues. Within the ViraFEST assay, antigen-specific CD4+ T cells underwent expansion with viral peptide pools prior to sequencing. Following 10 days of culture, CD4+ T cells were isolated. The vaccine recipients had no prior SARS-CoV-2 infection, with negative nucleocapsid antibodies.

This material consisted of CD4+ T cells from PBMCs cultured with HCoV-NL63 spike peptides, taken before COVID-19 vaccination. This sequence was found in a human donor who received a COVID-19 vaccine. This rearrangement joins TRBV30 to TRBJ2-7; D is unresolved. CDR3 residues: CAWSVQNYEQYF. CDR3 nucleotides: TGTGCCTGGAGTGTCCAAAACTACGAGCAGTACTTC.